This TCR beta chain was retrieved from a study of cytomegalovirus exposure and HLA in healthy donors. On the study more broadly: Findings of an earlier analysis included around 120 million unique TCR beta sequences from around 180 million T cells. General study points: Researchers counted around 170 TCR beta chains as cytomegalovirus-associated. When presence/absence was analysed, sequencing depth was taken to be roughly uniform across donors.

The V gene lost 2 bases and the J gene lost 3 bases, with 4 bases spanning the gap. This CDR3 spans 13 amino acids. Germline assignment: CDR1 SSHAT and CDR2 FNYEAQ (reference sequence). With 60 Vbeta and 13 Jbeta primers, the PCR was carried out. Sequenced by immunoSEQ multiplex PCR; TCRdb stores in-frame clones only, minus some. In the table there are about 200,000 clones, 65% to 85% of which are singletons. As regards this clone: Its antigen is unknown.

V and J are TRBV7-7 and TRBJ2-2; D remains ambiguous. Source material: PBMCs. The sequence came from a woman aged 25 to 39 in good health and CMV-seronegative. CDR3 DNA sequence: TGTGCCAGCAGCTTACAGTACACCGGGGAGCTGTTTTTT. It codes for CASSLQYTGELFF.